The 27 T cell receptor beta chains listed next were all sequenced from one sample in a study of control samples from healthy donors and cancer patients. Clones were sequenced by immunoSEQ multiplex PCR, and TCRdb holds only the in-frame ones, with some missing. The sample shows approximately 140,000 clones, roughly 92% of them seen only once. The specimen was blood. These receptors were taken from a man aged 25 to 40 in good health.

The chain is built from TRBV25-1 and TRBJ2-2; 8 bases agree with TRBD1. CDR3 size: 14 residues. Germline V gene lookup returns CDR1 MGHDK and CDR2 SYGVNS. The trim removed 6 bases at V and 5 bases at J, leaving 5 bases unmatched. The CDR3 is CASRQTGETGELFF. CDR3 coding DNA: TGTGCCAGCAGACAGACAGGGGAGACCGGGGAGCTGTTTTTT. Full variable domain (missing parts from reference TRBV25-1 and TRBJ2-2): EADIYQTPRYLVIGTGKKITLECSQTMGHDKMYWYQQDPGMELHLIHYSYGVNSTEKGDLSSESTVSRIRTEHFPLTLESARPSHTSQYLCASRQTGETGELFFGEGSRLTVL.

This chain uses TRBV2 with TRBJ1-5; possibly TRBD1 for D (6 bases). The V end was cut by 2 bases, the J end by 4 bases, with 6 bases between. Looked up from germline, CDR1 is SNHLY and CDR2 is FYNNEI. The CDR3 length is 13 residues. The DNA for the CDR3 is TGTGCCAGCAGTGAAACAGGGAATCAGCCCCAGCATTTT. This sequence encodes CASSETGNQPQHF.

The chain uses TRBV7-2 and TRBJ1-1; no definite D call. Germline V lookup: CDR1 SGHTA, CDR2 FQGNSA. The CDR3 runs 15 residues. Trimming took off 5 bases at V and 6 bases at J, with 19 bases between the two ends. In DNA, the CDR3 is TGTGCCAGCAGCCCCGATTGGACCCCTCGTGCTGAAGCTTTCTTT. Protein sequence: CASSPDWTPRAEAFF.

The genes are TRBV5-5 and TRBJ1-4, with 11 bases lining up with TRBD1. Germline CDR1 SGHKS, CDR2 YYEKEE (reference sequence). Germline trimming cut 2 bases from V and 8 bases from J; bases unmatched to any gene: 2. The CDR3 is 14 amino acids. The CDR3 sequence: CASSFGQGAEKLFF. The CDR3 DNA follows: TGTGCCAGCAGCTTTGGACAGGGGGCCGAAAAACTGTTTTTT.

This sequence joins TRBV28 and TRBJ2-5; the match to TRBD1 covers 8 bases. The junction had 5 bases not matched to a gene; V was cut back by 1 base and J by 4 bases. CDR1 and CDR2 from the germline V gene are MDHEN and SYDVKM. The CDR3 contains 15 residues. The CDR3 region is CASSLSGQGPETQYF. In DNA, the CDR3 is TGTGCCAGCAGTTTATCCGGACAGGGTCCAGAGACCCAGTACTTC.

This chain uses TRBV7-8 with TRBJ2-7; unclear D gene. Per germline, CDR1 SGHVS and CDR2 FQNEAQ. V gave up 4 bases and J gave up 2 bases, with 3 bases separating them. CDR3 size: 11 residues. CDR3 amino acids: CASSSPYEQYF. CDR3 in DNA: TGTGCCAGCAGCTCCCCCTACGAGCAGTACTTC.

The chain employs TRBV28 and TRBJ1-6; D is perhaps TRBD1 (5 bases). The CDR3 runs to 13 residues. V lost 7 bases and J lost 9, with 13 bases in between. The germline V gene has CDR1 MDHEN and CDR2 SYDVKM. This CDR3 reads CASTTQGTSPLHF. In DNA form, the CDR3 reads TGTGCCAGCACCACTCAGGGAACTTCACCCCTCCACTTT.

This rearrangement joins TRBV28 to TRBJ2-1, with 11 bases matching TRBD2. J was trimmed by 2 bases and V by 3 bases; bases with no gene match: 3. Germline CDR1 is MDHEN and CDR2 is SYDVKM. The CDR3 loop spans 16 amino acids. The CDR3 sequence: CASSFSTSGAYNEQFF. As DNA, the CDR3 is TGTGCCAGCAGTTTTTCGACTAGCGGGGCCTACAATGAGCAGTTCTTC. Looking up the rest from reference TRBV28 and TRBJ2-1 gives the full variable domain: DVKVTQSSRYLVKRTGEKVFLECVQDMDHENMFWYRQDPGLGLRLIYFSYDVKMKEKGDIPEGYSVSREKKERFSLILESASTNQTSMYLCASSFSTSGAYNEQFFGPGTRLTVL.

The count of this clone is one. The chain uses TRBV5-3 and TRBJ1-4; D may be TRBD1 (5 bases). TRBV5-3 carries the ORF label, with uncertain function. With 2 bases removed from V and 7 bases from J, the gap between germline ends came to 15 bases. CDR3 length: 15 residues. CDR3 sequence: CARSFGRWGGEKLFF. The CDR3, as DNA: TGTGCCAGAAGCTTTGGAAGATGGGGGGGTGAAAAACTGTTTTTT.

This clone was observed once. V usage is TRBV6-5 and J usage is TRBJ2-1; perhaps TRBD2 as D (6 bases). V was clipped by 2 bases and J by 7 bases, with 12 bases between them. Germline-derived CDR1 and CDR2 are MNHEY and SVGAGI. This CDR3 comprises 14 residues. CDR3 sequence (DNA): TGTGCCAGCAGTTACCAGCGGGCGCTGAATGAGCAGTTCTTC. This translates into CASSYQRALNEQFF.

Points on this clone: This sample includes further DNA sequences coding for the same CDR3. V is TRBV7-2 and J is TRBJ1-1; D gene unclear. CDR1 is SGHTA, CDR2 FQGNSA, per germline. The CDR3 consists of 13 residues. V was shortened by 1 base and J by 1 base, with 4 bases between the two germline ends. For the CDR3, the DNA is TGTGCCAGCAGCTTAGTGGGGAACACTGAAGCTTTCTTT. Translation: CASSLVGNTEAFF. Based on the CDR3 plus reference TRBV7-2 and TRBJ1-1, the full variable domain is GAGVSQSPSNKVTEKGKDVELRCDPISGHTALYWYRQSLGQGLEFLIYFQGNSAPDKSGLPSDRFSAERTGGSVSTLTIQRTQQEDSAVYLCASSLVGNTEAFFGQGTRLTVV.

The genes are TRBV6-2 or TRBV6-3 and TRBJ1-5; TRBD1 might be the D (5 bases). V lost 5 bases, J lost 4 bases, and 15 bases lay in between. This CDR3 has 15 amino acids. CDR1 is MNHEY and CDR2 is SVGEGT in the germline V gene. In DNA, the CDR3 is TGTGCCAGCAGTCTGAGGGGTCTTCGGAATCAGCCCCAGCATTTT. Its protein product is CASSLRGLRNQPQHF.

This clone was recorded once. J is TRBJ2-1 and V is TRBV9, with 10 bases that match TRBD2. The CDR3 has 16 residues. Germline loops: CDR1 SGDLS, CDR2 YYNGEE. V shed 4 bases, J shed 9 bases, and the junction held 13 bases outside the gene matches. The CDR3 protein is CASSTNLAGEGSEQFF. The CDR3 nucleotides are TGTGCCAGCAGCACTAACCTAGCGGGAGAGGGGAGTGAGCAGTTCTTC.

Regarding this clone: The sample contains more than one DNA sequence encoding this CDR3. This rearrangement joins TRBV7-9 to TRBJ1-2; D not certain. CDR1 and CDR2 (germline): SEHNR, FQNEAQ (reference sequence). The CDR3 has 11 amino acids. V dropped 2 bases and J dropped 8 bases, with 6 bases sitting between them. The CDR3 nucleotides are TGTGCCAGCAGCTTAATATACGGCTACACCTTC. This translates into CASSLIYGYTF.

The CDR3 DNA reads as TGTGCCAGCAGGTTCTTACTAGCGAATGAGCAGTTCTTC. It specifies CASRFLLANEQFF. The V gene is TRBV2, the J gene TRBJ2-1, with 7 positions matching TRBD2. CDR1 is SNHLY, CDR2 FYNNEI, per germline. This CDR3 is built from 13 residues. The junction had 6 bases not matched to a gene; V was cut back by 6 bases and J by 7 bases.

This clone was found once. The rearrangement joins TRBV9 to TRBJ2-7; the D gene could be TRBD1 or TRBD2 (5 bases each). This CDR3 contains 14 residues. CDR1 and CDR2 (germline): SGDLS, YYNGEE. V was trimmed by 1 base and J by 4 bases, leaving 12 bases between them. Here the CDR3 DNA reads TGTGCCAGCAGCGTACGGGACGGTGGTTACGAGCAGTACTTC. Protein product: CASSVRDGGYEQYF.

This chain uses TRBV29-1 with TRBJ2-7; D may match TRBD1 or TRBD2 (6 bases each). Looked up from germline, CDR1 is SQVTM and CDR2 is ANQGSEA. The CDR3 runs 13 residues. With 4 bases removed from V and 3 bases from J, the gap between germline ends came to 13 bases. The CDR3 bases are TGCAGCGTTGGGGGCGGGACACACTACGAGCAGTACTTC. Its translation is CSVGGGTHYEQYF.

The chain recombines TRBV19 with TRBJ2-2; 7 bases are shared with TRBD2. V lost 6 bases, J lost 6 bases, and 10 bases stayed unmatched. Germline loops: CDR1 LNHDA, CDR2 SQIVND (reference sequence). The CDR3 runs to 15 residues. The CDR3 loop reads CASRPSGKSPGELFF. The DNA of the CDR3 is TGTGCCAGTAGACCGAGCGGGAAATCCCCCGGGGAGCTGTTTTTT.

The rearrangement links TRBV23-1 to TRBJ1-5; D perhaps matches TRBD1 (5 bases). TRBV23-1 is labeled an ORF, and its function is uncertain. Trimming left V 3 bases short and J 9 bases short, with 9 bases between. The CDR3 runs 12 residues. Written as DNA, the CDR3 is TGCGCCAGCAGTCAGGGGCTTAGGCCCCAGCATTTT. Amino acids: CASSQGLRPQHF.

The CDR3 DNA reads TGTGCCAGCAGCTCCGGGACTAGCGGTATCAAAAACATTCAGTACTTC. Translation gives CASSSGTSGIKNIQYF. The V call is TRBV7-9, the J call TRBJ2-4; 11 nucleotides agree with TRBD2. The V segment lost 4 bases and the J segment 3 bases; nucleotides outside the gene matches: 5. CDR1 SEHNR and CDR2 FQNEAQ come from the germline V gene (reference sequence). The length of the CDR3 is 16 residues.

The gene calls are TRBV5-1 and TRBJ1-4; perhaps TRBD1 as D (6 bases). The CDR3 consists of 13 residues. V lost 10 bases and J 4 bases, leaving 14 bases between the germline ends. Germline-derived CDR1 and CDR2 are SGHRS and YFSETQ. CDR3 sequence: CASQRGGNEKLFF. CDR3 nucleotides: TGCGCCTCCCAAAGGGGGGGTAATGAAAAACTGTTTTTT.

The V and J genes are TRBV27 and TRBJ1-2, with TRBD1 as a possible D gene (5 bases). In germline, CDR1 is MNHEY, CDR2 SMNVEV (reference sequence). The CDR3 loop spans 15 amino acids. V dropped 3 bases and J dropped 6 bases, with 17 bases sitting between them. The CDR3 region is CASSFGGWGLHGYTF. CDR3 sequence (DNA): TGTGCCAGCAGTTTCGGCGGGTGGGGGTTGCATGGCTACACCTTC.

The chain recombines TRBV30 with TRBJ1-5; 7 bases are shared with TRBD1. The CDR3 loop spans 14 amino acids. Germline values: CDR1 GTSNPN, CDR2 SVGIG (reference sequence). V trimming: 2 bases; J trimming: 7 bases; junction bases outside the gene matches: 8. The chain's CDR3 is CAWSLGGGGQPQHF. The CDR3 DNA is TGTGCCTGGAGTCTAGGAGGGGGCGGCCAGCCCCAGCATTTT. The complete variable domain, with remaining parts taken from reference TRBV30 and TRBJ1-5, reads SQTIHQWPATLVQPVGSPLSLECTVEGTSNPNLYWYRQAAGRGLQLLFYSVGIGQISSEVPQNLSASRPQDRQFILSSKKLLLSDSGFYLCAWSLGGGGQPQHFGDGTRLSIL.

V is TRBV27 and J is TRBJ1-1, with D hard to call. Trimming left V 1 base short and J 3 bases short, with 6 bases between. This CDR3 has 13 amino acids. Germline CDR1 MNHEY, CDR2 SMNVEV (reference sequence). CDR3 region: CASSLFPDTEAFF. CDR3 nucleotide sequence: TGTGCCAGCAGTTTATTTCCGGACACTGAAGCTTTCTTT.

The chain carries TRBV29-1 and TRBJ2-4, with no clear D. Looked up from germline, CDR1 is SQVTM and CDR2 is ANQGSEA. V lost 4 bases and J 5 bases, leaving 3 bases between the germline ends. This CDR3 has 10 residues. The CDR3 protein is CSVGENIQYF. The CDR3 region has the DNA TGCAGCGTTGGAGAAAACATTCAGTACTTC.

The CDR3 protein is CASSPRPLLNTGELFF. The CDR3, as DNA: TGTGCCAGCTCACCACGTCCGCTACTAAACACCGGGGAGCTGTTTTTT. This sequence joins TRBV18 and TRBJ2-2; D gene unclear. This CDR3 is built from 16 residues. Germline values: CDR1 KGHSH, CDR2 LQKENI. The V end lost 1 base, the J end lost 2 bases, and 11 bases lay between the germline ends.

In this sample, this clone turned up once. The CDR3 sequence is CASSPDHNTEAFF. The DNA for the CDR3 is TGTGCCAGCAGCCCGGATCATAACACTGAAGCTTTCTTT. The chain has TRBV3-1 (or the pseudogene TRBV3-2) and TRBJ1-1; no reliable D call. Germline CDR1 is LGHDT and CDR2 is YNNKEL (reference sequence). Trimming removed 4 bases from V and 2 bases from J, with 8 bases in between. The CDR3 length is 13 residues.